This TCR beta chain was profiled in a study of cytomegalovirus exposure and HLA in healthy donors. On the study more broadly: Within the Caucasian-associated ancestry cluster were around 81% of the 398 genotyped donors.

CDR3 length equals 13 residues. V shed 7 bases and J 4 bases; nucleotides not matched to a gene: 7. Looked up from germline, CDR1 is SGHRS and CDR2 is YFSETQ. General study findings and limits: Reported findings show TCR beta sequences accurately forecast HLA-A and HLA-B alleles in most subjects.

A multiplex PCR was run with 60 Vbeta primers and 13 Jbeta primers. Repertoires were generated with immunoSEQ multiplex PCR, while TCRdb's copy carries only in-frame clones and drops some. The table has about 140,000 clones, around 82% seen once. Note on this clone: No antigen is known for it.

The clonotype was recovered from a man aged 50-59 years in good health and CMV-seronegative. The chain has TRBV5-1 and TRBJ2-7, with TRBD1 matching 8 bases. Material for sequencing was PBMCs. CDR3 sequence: CASRQGTMYEQYF. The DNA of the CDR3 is TGCGCCAGCCGACAGGGGACGATGTACGAGCAGTACTTC.